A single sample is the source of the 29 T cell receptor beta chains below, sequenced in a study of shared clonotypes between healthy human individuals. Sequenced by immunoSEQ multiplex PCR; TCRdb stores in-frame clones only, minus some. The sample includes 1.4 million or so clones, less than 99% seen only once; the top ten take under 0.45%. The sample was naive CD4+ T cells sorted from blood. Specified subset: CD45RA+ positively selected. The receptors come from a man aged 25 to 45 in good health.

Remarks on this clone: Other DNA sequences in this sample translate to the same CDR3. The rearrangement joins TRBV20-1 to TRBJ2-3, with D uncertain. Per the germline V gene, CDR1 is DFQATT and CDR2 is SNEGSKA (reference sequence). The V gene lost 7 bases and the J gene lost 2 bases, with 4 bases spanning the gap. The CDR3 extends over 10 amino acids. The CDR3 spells CSVSTDTQYF. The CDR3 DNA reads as TGCAGTGTTTCCACAGATACGCAGTATTTT.

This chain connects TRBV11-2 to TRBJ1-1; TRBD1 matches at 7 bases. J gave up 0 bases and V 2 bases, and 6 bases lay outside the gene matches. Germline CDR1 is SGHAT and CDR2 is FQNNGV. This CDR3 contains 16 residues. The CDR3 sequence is CASSLTTGLMNTEAFF. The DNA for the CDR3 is TGTGCCAGCAGCTTAACGACAGGGCTCATGAACACTGAAGCTTTCTTT.

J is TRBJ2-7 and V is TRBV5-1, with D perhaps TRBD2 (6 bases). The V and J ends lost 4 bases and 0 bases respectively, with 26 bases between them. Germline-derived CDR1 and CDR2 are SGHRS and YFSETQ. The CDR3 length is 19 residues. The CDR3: CASSAGPPGSGSSSYEQYF. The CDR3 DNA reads TGCGCCAGCAGCGCGGGCCCACCGGGGAGCGGGTCCAGCTCCTACGAGCAGTACTTC.

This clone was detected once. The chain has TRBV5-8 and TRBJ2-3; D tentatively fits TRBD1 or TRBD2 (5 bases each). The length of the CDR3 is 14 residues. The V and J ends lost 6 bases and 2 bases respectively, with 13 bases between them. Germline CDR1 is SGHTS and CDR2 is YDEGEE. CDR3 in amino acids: CASKKRGDTDTQYF. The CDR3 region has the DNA TGTGCCAGCAAAAAGAGGGGAGACACAGATACGCAGTATTTT.

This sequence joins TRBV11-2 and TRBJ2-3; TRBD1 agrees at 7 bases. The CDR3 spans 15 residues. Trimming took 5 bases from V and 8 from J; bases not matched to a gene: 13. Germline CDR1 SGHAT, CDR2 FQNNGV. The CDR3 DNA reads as TGTGCCAGCAGCCCCTTCTCTTTAGCAGGGGGTACGCAGTATTTT. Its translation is CASSPFSLAGGTQYF.

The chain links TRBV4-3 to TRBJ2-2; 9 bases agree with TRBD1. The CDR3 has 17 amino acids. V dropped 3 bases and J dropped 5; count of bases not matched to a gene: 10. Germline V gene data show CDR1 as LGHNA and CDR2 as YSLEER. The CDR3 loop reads CASSQNPGQGMTGELFF. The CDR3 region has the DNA TGCGCCAGCAGCCAGAATCCGGGACAGGGTATGACCGGGGAGCTGTTTTTT.

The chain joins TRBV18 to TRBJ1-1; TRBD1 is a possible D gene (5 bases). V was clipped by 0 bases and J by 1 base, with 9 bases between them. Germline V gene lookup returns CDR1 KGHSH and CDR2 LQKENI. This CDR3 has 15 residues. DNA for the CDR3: TGTGCCAGCTCACCACCGCTGGGGCAGAACACTGAAGCTTTCTTT. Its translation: CASSPPLGQNTEAFF. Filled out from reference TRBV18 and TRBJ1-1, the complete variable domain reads NAGVMQNPRHLVRRRGQEARLRCSPMKGHSHVYWYRQLPEEGLKFMVYLQKENIIDESGMPKERFSAEFPKEGPSILRIQQVVRGDSAAYFCASSPPLGQNTEAFFGQGTRLTVV.

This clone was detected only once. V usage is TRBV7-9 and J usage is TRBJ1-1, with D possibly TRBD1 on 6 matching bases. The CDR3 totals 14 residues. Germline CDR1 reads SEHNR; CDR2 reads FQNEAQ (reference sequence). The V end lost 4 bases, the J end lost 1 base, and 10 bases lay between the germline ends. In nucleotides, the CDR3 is TGTGCCAGCAGCTCGAGGGGGTCGAACACTGAAGCTTTCTTT. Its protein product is CASSSRGSNTEAFF.

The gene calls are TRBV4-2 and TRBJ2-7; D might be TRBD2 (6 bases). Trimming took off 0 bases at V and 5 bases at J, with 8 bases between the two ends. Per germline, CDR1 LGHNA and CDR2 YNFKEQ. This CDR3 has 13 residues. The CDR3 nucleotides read TGTGCCAGCAGCCAAGATCGGAGGGACGAGCAGTACTTC. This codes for CASSQDRRDEQYF.

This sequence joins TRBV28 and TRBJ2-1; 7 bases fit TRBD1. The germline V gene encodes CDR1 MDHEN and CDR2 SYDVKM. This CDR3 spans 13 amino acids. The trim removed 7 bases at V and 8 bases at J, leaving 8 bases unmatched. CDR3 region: CASISTGWHEQFF. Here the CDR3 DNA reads TGTGCCAGCATCTCGACAGGGTGGCATGAGCAGTTCTTC.

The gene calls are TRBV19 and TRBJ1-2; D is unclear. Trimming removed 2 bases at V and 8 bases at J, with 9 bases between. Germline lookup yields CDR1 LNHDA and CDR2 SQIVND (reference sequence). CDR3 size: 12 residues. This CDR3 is CASSIREMGYTF. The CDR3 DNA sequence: TGTGCCAGTAGTATACGCGAGATGGGCTACACCTTC. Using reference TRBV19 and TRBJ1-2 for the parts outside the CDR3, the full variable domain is DGGITQSPKYLFRKEGQNVTLSCEQNLNHDAMYWYRQDPGQGLRLIYYSQIVNDFQKGDIAEGYSVSREKKESFPLTVTSAQKNPTAFYLCASSIREMGYTFGSGTRLTVV.

CDR3: CASSLTQVSSGNTIYF. The CDR3 DNA sequence: TGCGCCAGCAGCCTCACACAGGTCAGCTCTGGAAACACCATATATTTT. J is TRBJ1-3 and V is TRBV5-1, with D perhaps matching TRBD1 (5 bases). This CDR3 comprises 16 residues. V shed 4 bases and J shed 0 bases, with 14 bases lying between them. Germline CDR1 SGHRS, CDR2 YFSETQ.

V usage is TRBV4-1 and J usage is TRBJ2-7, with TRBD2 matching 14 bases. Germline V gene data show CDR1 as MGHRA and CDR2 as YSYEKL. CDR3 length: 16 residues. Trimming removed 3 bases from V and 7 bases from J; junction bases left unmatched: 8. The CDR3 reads CASSQNPTSGRVEQYF. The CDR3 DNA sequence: TGCGCCAGCAGCCAGAACCCGACTAGCGGGAGGGTTGAGCAGTACTTC.

The CDR3 DNA follows: TGTGCCAGCAGATCACAGGACACCGGGGAGCTGTTTTTT. Protein: CASRSQDTGELFF. The chain joins TRBV11-3 to TRBJ2-2, with D perhaps matching TRBD1 (5 bases). The CDR3 spans 13 residues. V lost 6 bases, J lost 3 bases, and 8 bases lay in between. Germline V gene lookup returns CDR1 SGHNT and CDR2 YENEEA.

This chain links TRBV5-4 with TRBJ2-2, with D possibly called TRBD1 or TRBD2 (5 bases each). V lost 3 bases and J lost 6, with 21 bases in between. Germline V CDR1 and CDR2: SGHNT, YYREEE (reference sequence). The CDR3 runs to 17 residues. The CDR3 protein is CASSSDPGSFIPGELFF. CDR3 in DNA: TGTGCCAGCAGCTCAGATCCAGGGAGTTTTATTCCCGGGGAGCTGTTTTTT.

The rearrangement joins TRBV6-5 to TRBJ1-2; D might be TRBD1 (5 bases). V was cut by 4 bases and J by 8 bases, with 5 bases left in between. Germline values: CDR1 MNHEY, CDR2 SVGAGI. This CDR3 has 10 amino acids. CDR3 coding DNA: TGTGCCAGCAGTTGGGGGGGCTACACCTTC. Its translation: CASSWGGYTF.

CDR3 sequence (DNA): TGTGCCAGCAGCAAGATGGGGGATCCTACCTCCAATGAGCAGTTCTTC. Residues: CASSKMGDPTSNEQFF. The chain carries TRBV7-9 and TRBJ2-1; D assignment may be TRBD1 or TRBD2 (5 bases each). This CDR3 contains 16 residues. Germline CDR1 reads SEHNR; CDR2 reads FQNEAQ (reference sequence). V lost 5 bases to trimming and J lost 6 bases, with 20 bases between them.

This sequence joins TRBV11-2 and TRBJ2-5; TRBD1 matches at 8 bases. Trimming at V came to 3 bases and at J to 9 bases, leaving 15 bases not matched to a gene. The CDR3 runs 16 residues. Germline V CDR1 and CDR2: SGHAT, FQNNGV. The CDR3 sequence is CASSFAASGGFSPQYF. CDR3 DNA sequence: TGTGCCAGCAGCTTCGCCGCGTCAGGGGGCTTTTCCCCCCAGTACTTC.

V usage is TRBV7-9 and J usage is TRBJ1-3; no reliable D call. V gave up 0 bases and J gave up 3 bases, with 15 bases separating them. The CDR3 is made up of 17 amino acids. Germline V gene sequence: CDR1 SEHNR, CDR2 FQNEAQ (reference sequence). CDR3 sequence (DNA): TGTGCCAGCAGCTTAGCGGCAGGAGGAGCATTTGGAAACACCATATATTTT. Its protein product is CASSLAAGGAFGNTIYF.

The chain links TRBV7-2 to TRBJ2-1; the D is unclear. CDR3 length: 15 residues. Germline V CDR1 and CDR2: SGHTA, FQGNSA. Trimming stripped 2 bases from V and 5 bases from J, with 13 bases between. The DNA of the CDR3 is TGTGCCAGCAGCTTATCCTTTGGGATGAACAATGAGCAGTTCTTC. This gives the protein CASSLSFGMNNEQFF.

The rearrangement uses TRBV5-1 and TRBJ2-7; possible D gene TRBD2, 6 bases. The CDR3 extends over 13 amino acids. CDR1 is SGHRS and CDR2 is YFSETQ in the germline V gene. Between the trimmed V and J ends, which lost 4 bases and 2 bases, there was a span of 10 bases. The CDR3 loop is CASSIPGAYEQYF. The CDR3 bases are TGCGCCAGCAGCATACCGGGGGCCTACGAGCAGTACTTC. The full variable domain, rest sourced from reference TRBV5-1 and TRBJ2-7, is KAGVTQTPRYLIKTRGQQVTLSCSPISGHRSVSWYQQTPGQGLQFLFEYFSETQRNKGNFPGRFSGRQFSNSRSEMNVSTLELGDSALYLCASSIPGAYEQYFGPGTRLTVT.

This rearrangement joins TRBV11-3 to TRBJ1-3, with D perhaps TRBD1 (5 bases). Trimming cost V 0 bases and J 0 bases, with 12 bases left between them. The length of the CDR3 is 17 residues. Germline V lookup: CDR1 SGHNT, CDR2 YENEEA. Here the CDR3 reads CASSLDGDLSSGNTIYF. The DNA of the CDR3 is TGTGCCAGCAGCTTAGATGGGGACCTCAGCTCTGGAAACACCATATATTTT.

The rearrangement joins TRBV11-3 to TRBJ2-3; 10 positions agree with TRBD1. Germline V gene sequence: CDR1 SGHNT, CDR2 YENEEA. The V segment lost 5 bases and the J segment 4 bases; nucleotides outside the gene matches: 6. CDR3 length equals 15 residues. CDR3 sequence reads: CASSAAGTGADTQYF. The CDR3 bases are TGTGCCAGCAGCGCAGCCGGGACAGGGGCAGATACGCAGTATTTT.

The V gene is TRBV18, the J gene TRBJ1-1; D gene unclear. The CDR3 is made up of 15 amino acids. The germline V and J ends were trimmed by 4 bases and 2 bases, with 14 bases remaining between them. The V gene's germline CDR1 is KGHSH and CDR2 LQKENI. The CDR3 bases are TGTGCCAGCTCACAAGGAGCCTCTCCAAACACTGAAGCTTTCTTT. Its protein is CASSQGASPNTEAFF.

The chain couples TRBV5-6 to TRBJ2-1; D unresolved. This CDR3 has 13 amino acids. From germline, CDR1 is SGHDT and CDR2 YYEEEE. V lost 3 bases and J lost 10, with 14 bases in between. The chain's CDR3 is CASSSRNRREQFF. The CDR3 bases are TGTGCCAGCAGCTCACGTAACCGTCGGGAGCAGTTCTTC.

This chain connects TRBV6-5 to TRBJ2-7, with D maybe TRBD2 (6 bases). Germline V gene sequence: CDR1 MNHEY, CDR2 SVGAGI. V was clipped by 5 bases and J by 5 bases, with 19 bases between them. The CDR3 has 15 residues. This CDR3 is CASSRNPGLRNEQYF. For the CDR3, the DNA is TGTGCCAGCAGTCGGAATCCGGGACTCCGGAACGAGCAGTACTTC.

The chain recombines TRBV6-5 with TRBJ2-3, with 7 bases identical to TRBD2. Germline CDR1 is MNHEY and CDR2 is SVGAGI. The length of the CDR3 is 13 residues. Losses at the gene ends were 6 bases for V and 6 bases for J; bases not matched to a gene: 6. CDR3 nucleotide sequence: TGTGCCAGCAGGGGCGGGAGTAGGGATACGCAGTATTTT. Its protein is CASRGGSRDTQYF.

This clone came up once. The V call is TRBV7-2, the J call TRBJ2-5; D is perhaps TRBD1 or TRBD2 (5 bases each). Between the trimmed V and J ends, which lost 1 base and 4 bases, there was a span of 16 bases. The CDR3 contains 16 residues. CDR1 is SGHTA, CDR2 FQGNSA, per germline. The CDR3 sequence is CASSLDPGTSAETQYF. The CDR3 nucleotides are TGTGCCAGCAGCTTAGATCCAGGGACGTCTGCAGAGACCCAGTACTTC.

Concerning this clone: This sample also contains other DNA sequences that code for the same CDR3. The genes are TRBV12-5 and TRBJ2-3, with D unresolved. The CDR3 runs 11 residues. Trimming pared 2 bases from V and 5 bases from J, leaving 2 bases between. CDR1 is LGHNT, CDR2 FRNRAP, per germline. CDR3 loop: CASGLRDTQYF. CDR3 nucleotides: TGTGCTAGTGGTTTGAGAGATACGCAGTATTTT.